This T cell receptor (beta chain) is from a study of T cell responses to AZD1222 COVID-19 vaccine (dated by TCRdb to about 2021). Context from the whole study: A total of 230 to 250 trial participants underwent TCR sequencing, of whom nearly 210 had received two doses of AZD1222 and approximately 26 had received two doses of the MenACWY control vaccine. Trial participants were enrolled into age subgroups of 18-55, 56-69 and 70-plus years, which contained roughly 140, 27 and 60 TCR-sequenced participants, respectively. Overall results and qualifications from the work: The 56-69-year group was small, and its depth increase did not reach significance, likely because of low power. Nearly half of unique spike-specific TCRs reportedly recognized epitopes outside regions mutated in the B.1.351 and B.1.1.7 variants. Because no day 14 peak-response samples were available, repertoires were characterized only after the peak T cell response. Spike-specific TCR breadth and depth rose significantly after two AZD1222 doses compared with day 0 and with MenACWY recipients. Conclusions about previously exposed vaccinees were limited because only six or seven AZD1222 recipients were SARS-CoV-2 seropositive at baseline. The vaccine-associated CD4 TCRs covered the entire spike protein, and the dominant responses fell in regions 160-218 and 743-854. Most participants were white British and females outnumbered males, and the authors suggested that clonal diversity may have been underestimated.

The CDR3 regions of human TCRbeta chains were analyzed by immunosequencing. Regarding the original processing steps: TCRs in the repertoires were matched against a reference library of SARS-CoV-2-specific TCRs that had been generated with the MIRA antigen-specificity platform. Breadth was defined as the fraction of unique TCRs that were SARS-CoV-2-associated. Depth was defined as the fraction of total T cells that were SARS-CoV-2-associated. Using the MIRA data, each spike-specific TCR was assigned both to the spike region to which the TCR was reactive and to a CD4 or CD8 class. Log10-transformed breadth and depth values were compared by one-way ANOVA with Sidak's multiple comparisons tests. The table was pulled from immuneACCESS by TCRdb, which kept in-frame rearrangements only. Such tables lose some clones; where checked, under half of the loss comes from unresolved V genes, and the rest has no known cause. The DNA was the basis for D and trimming; V, J and clone size are from that table. The sample table lists under 80,000 clones, about 90% of them with a count of one. The ten biggest clones cover 1.3% of the sample.

On this clone: No cognate antigen has been identified for it. Within one base of it there is no much larger clone, and no base qualities were kept.

What this sample's time point label stands for: about 28 days (+/-7) after the second vaccine dose. AZD1222 recipients whose second dose came at about 4 weeks and those whose second dose came at about 12 weeks were combined into one group, since spike-specific TCR depth and breadth did not differ between the two schedules. The vaccinee samples were drawn from two UK trials, COV001 and COV002, one of which was a single-blind randomized controlled phase 2/3 trial testing AZD1222 (ChAdOx1 nCoV-19) in healthy adults. For TCRbeta chain sequencing, PBMC samples were collected from trial participants at day 0 and at day 28 after the second dose. This specimen was peripheral blood, taken 28 days after the second AZD1222 dose. The receptor was derived from an adult who received the AZD1222 COVID-19 vaccine.

The CDR3 protein: CASTRLGREAFF. The DNA is as follows: TGTGCCAGCACCCGATTGGGCAGGGAAGCTTTCTTT. The rearranged chain carries TRBV7-2 and TRBJ1-1, with the D gene not confidently named. The junction carries 14 bases between V and J, which are trimmed by 7 bases and 8 bases respectively. CDR1 and CDR2, looked up from the germline V gene, are SGHTA and FQGNSA. The CDR3 starts with the cysteine, ends with the phenylalanine, and has 12 residues. Only CDR3 DNA is held: 36 bases, read in frame from base 1. Extended through the reference TRBV7-2 and TRBJ1-1 proteins, this CDR3 yields the full variable domain: GAGVSQSPSNKVTEKGKDVELRCDPISGHTALYWYRQSLGQGLEFLIYFQGNSAPDKSGLPSDRFSAERTGGSVSTLTIQRTQQEDSAVYLCASTRLGREAFFGQGTRLTVV.